These 25 T cell receptor beta chains were sequenced from one sample in a study of blood T cell repertoires in COVID-19. Clones were sequenced by immunoSEQ multiplex PCR, and TCRdb holds only the in-frame ones, with some missing. The sample contains under 500,000 clones, approximately 90% of which appear only once. The source material was PBMCs or T cells enriched from blood (not recorded which). The receptors shown here come from a woman aged 18-30 years with acute COVID-19.

The chain combines TRBV10-3 with TRBJ1-3; D unresolved. The length of the CDR3 is 14 residues. Germline assignment: CDR1 ENHRY and CDR2 SYGVKD. V lost 7 bases, J lost 0 bases, and 10 bases lay in between. In DNA form, the CDR3 reads TGTGCCATCAAAACCGGGAACTCTGGAAACACCATATATTTT. Translating it yields CAIKTGNSGNTIYF.

The V gene is TRBV7-6, the J gene TRBJ2-3; D call uncertain. The germline gives CDR1 SGHVS, CDR2 FNYEAQ. This CDR3 has 11 amino acids. The V end was cut by 3 bases, the J end by 7 bases, with 5 bases between. The CDR3 loop is CASSLENTQYF. CDR3 sequence (DNA): TGTGCCAGCAGCTTGGAGAATACGCAGTATTTT.

The CDR3 nucleotides are TGTGCCAGCGGGCCACAGGGGGCGGATGGCTACACCTTC. Amino acids: CASGPQGADGYTF. The V and J genes are TRBV11-2 and TRBJ1-2, with 9 nucleotides matching TRBD1. This CDR3 is 13 amino acids long. Germline V gene data show CDR1 as SGHAT and CDR2 as FQNNGV. With 8 bases clipped from V and 6 bases from J, the junction kept 7 bases outside the gene matches. Full variable domain (remainder filled in from reference TRBV11-2 and TRBJ1-2): EAGVAQSPRYKIIEKRQSVAFWCNPISGHATLYWYQQILGQGPKLLIQFQNNGVVDDSQLPKDRFSAERLKGVDSTLKIQPAKLEDSAVYLCASGPQGADGYTFGSGTRLTVV.

The chain uses TRBV7-8 and TRBJ2-1, with a weak D call TRBD2 (5 bases). The CDR3 runs 14 residues. Trimming cost V 3 bases and J 10 bases, with 16 bases left between them. Germline V gene sequence: CDR1 SGHVS, CDR2 FQNEAQ. CDR3 nucleotides: TGTGCCAGCAGCTTCCTGACCACTAGTGAAGAGCAGTTCTTC. Translated: CASSFLTTSEEQFF.

This clone was seen once. The gene calls are TRBV12-3 or TRBV12-4 and TRBJ1-1; D ambiguous. CDR3 length: 13 amino acids. V was clipped by 2 bases and J by 3 bases, with 7 bases between them. This CDR3 reads CASSLRGDTEAFF. The CDR3 DNA reads TGTGCCAGCAGTTTAAGAGGAGACACTGAAGCTTTCTTT.

The chain uses TRBV10-2 and TRBJ1-1; TRBD1 is a possible D gene (6 bases). This CDR3 region has 12 residues. Per germline, CDR1 WSHSY and CDR2 SAAADI. Trimming cost V 6 bases and J 4 bases, with 9 bases left between them. The CDR3 DNA reads TGCGCCAGCAGGGGGGGGGCCACTGAAGCTTTCTTT. Its protein is CASRGGATEAFF.

This clone was counted between two and nine times. The chain uses TRBV5-6 and TRBJ1-2; no firm D call. Trimming stripped 0 bases from V and 4 bases from J, with 10 bases between. The CDR3 totals 14 residues. Germline V gene data show CDR1 as SGHDT and CDR2 as YYEEEE. This CDR3 is CASSLGTEIYGYTF. CDR3 in DNA: TGTGCCAGCAGCTTGGGAACAGAGATCTATGGCTACACCTTC. Using reference TRBV5-6 and TRBJ1-2 for the parts outside the CDR3, the full variable domain is DAGVTQSPTHLIKTRGQQVTLRCSPKSGHDTVSWYQQALGQGPQFIFQYYEEEERQRGNFPDRFSGHQFPNYSSELNVNALLLGDSALYLCASSLGTEIYGYTFGSGTRLTVV.

This clone was observed once. V is TRBV5-5 and J is TRBJ1-2; D gene unclear. The CDR3 consists of 14 residues. The V end lost 7 bases, the J end lost 3 bases, and 16 bases lay between the germline ends. Germline assignment: CDR1 SGHKS and CDR2 YYEKEE (reference sequence). Written as DNA, the CDR3 is TGTGCCAGCCGCTCTAAGTCGATAGACTATGGCTACACCTTC. This encodes CASRSKSIDYGYTF. The full variable domain, completed using reference TRBV5-5 and TRBJ1-2, is DAGVTQSPTHLIKTRGQQVTLRCSPISGHKSVSWYQQVLGQGPQFIFQYYEKEERGRGNFPDRFSARQFPNYSSELNVNALLLGDSALYLCASRSKSIDYGYTFGSGTRLTVV.

This sequence joins TRBV19 and TRBJ1-5; D gene uncertain. Germline V gene data show CDR1 as LNHDA and CDR2 as SQIVND (reference sequence). CDR3 length equals 14 residues. The V gene lost 2 bases and the J gene lost 4 bases, with 9 bases spanning the gap. The CDR3 sequence is CASSINRGNQPQHF. The DNA for the CDR3 is TGTGCCAGTAGTATAAATAGAGGAAATCAGCCCCAGCATTTT. Filled out from reference TRBV19 and TRBJ1-5, the complete variable domain reads DGGITQSPKYLFRKEGQNVTLSCEQNLNHDAMYWYRQDPGQGLRLIYYSQIVNDFQKGDIAEGYSVSREKKESFPLTVTSAQKNPTAFYLCASSINRGNQPQHFGDGTRLSIL.

The chain uses TRBV4-3 and TRBJ2-7; perhaps TRBD2 as D (5 bases). CDR3 length: 15 amino acids. Per germline, CDR1 LGHNA and CDR2 YSLEER. V gave up 0 bases and J gave up 3 bases, with 12 bases separating them. The CDR3 sequence is CASSQELGEGYEQYF. The CDR3 nucleotides read TGCGCCAGCAGCCAAGAACTCGGTGAGGGCTACGAGCAGTACTTC.

Here the CDR3 DNA reads TGCGCCAGCAGCTTTAACAGGGAGACCTATGGCTACACCTTC. Translation: CASSFNRETYGYTF. This chain joins TRBV5-1 and TRBJ1-2; D might be TRBD1 (6 bases). The CDR3 is made up of 14 amino acids. Germline values: CDR1 SGHRS, CDR2 YFSETQ. Trimming took off 2 bases at V and 4 bases at J, with 12 bases between the two ends. Drawing the rest from reference TRBV5-1 and TRBJ1-2, the complete variable domain is KAGVTQTPRYLIKTRGQQVTLSCSPISGHRSVSWYQQTPGQGLQFLFEYFSETQRNKGNFPGRFSGRQFSNSRSEMNVSTLELGDSALYLCASSFNRETYGYTFGSGTRLTVV.

This chain links TRBV4-3 with TRBJ2-5, with 12 bases lining up with TRBD2. Germline trimming cut 0 bases from V and 4 bases from J; bases unmatched to any gene: 9. The CDR3 length is 18 residues. Germline CDR1 is LGHNA and CDR2 is YSLEER. In DNA form, the CDR3 reads TGCGCCAGCAGCCAAGACGCCACTAGCGGGAGGTTGGCAGAGACCCAGTACTTC. Translation: CASSQDATSGRLAETQYF.

V and J are TRBV2 and TRBJ1-2, with 7 bases aligning to TRBD1. Germline assignment: CDR1 SNHLY and CDR2 FYNNEI. Trimming cost V 6 bases and J 6 bases; bases outside gene matches: 4. CDR3 length equals 12 residues. CDR3 sequence: CASRTGYDGYTF. The CDR3 DNA reads as TGTGCCAGCAGGACAGGGTATGATGGCTACACCTTC.

For this clone: The same CDR3 also results from other DNA sequences found in this sample. The V gene is TRBV18, the J gene TRBJ2-1, with TRBD2 matching over 10 bases. The germline V gene has CDR1 KGHSH and CDR2 LQKENI. V dropped 2 bases and J dropped 4; count of bases not matched to a gene: 5. This CDR3 is built from 16 residues. The CDR3 spells CASSPTSGLAYNEQFF. The CDR3 DNA sequence: TGTGCCAGCTCACCAACCTCGGGACTAGCGTACAATGAGCAGTTCTTC.

The J gene is TRBJ1-2, the V gene TRBV19; a weak D match, TRBD1 (6 bases). CDR1 LNHDA and CDR2 SQIVND come from the germline V gene (reference sequence). V lost 6 bases, J lost 0 bases, and 8 bases lay in between. This CDR3 spans 13 amino acids. In DNA form, the CDR3 reads TGTGCCAGTAGGACAGGAGCTAACTATGGCTACACCTTC. This translates into CASRTGANYGYTF. Variable domain in full (rest from reference TRBV19 and TRBJ1-2): DGGITQSPKYLFRKEGQNVTLSCEQNLNHDAMYWYRQDPGQGLRLIYYSQIVNDFQKGDIAEGYSVSREKKESFPLTVTSAQKNPTAFYLCASRTGANYGYTFGSGTRLTVV.

V gene TRBV10-3 combines with J gene TRBJ2-2; the D gene is possibly TRBD2 (5 bases). There are 15 residues in the CDR3. The germline V and J ends were trimmed by 10 bases and 7 bases, with 22 bases remaining between them. CDR1 ENHRY and CDR2 SYGVKD come from the germline V gene. The CDR3 loop is CATSEDRSVSGELFF. The CDR3 DNA is TGTGCCACCTCGGAGGACCGCTCCGTGAGCGGGGAGCTGTTTTTT.

Here the CDR3 DNA reads TGTGCCAGCAGTATGGACGGGGGACCCTCCTATGGCTACACCTTC. Encoded protein: CASSMDGGPSYGYTF. This chain joins TRBV2 and TRBJ1-2, with a tentative D call TRBD1 (5 bases). CDR3 length equals 15 residues. The germline CDR1 and CDR2 sequences are SNHLY and FYNNEI. V was cut by 5 bases and J by 4 bases, with 17 bases left in between. Full variable domain (missing parts from reference TRBV2 and TRBJ1-2): EPEVTQTPSHQVTQMGQEVILRCVPISNHLYFYWYRQILGQKVEFLVSFYNNEISEKSEIFDDQFSVERPDGSNFTLKIRSTKLEDSAMYFCASSMDGGPSYGYTFGSGTRLTVV.

The chain is built from TRBV27 and TRBJ1-2; D unresolved. The CDR3 is 13 residues long. The V end lost 2 bases, the J end lost 8 bases, and 12 bases lay between the germline ends. The V gene's germline CDR1 is MNHEY and CDR2 SMNVEV (reference sequence). For the CDR3, the DNA is TGTGCCAGCAGTTTACGGGGAAGAGAAGGCTACACCTTC. Its protein product is CASSLRGREGYTF.

The chain couples TRBV6-5 to TRBJ2-4; tentatively, D is TRBD2 (5 bases). The V end was cut by 10 bases, the J end by 10 bases, with 17 bases between. This CDR3 region has 12 residues. CDR1 is MNHEY, CDR2 SVGAGI, per germline. Here the CDR3 DNA reads TGTGCCACTTCTCCGGGCCGGGGTATTCAGTACTTC. It specifies CATSPGRGIQYF.

This clone was counted once. The rearrangement uses TRBV12-3 or TRBV12-4 and TRBJ1-2; 9 nucleotides match TRBD1. The ends lost 3 bases at V and 8 bases at J; junction bases unmatched: 4. The CDR3 spans 13 residues. CDR3 amino acids: CASSLRDRDGYTF. CDR3 bases: TGTGCCAGCAGTTTGAGGGACAGGGACGGCTACACCTTC.

The chain joins TRBV19 to TRBJ1-6, with 7 positions matching TRBD1. Looked up from germline, CDR1 is LNHDA and CDR2 is SQIVND (reference sequence). The CDR3 totals 14 residues. Trimming cost V 5 bases and J 9 bases; bases outside gene matches: 7. The CDR3 bases are TGTGCCAGTAGTTCCGGACAGGCGGTTTCACCCCTCCACTTT. It specifies CASSSGQAVSPLHF. The variable domain in full, completed from reference TRBV19 and TRBJ1-6, reads DGGITQSPKYLFRKEGQNVTLSCEQNLNHDAMYWYRQDPGQGLRLIYYSQIVNDFQKGDIAEGYSVSREKKESFPLTVTSAQKNPTAFYLCASSSGQAVSPLHFGNGTRLTVT.

This clone came up once. V is TRBV28 and J is TRBJ2-1, with TRBD2 matching over 14 bases. The V gene's germline CDR1 is MDHEN and CDR2 SYDVKM. V trimming: 4 bases; J trimming: 4 bases; junction bases outside the gene matches: 3. The CDR3 totals 16 residues. The CDR3 spells CASSWTSGGPYNEQFF. The CDR3 bases are TGTGCCAGCAGTTGGACTAGCGGGGGGCCTTACAATGAGCAGTTCTTC.

The V and J genes are TRBV4-3 and TRBJ1-6; D ambiguous. V lost 0 bases to trimming and J lost 7 bases, with 10 bases between them. Germline CDR1 is LGHNA and CDR2 is YSLEER. The length of the CDR3 is 15 residues. The CDR3 DNA reads TGCGCCAGCAGCCAAGATCCGAGTAAGAATTCACCCCTCCACTTT. Protein sequence: CASSQDPSKNSPLHF.

This clone was seen a few times. The gene calls are TRBV5-1 and TRBJ2-7; D is unresolved. Per the germline V gene, CDR1 is SGHRS and CDR2 is YFSETQ. CDR3 size: 11 residues. V was cut by 1 base and J by 3 bases, with 2 bases left in between. CDR3: CASSLYYEQYF. The CDR3 coding sequence is TGCGCCAGCAGCTTGTACTACGAGCAGTACTTC.

This clone was recorded once. As DNA, the CDR3 is TGTGCCAGCAGCCCCAAGACCGTGACAGGGGCCATGGGCGGTACGCAGTATTTT. It specifies CASSPKTVTGAMGGTQYF. The rearrangement joins TRBV3-1 (or the pseudogene TRBV3-2) to TRBJ2-3, with TRBD1 identical over 8 bases. The V segment lost 4 bases and the J segment 8 bases; nucleotides outside the gene matches: 20. The CDR3 sequence is 18 residues long. The germline CDR1 and CDR2 sequences are LGHDT and YNNKEL (reference sequence).